This TCR beta chain was identified in a study of PD-1 blockade in classical Hodgkin lymphoma. Overall study context: Patients were infused with nivolumab 3 mg/kg every 2 weeks.

With no exception, relapse followed autologous stem cell transplantation in all patients, and brentuximab vedotin exposure varied. Points from the study as a whole: The authors have not defined what causes the repertoire differences, possibly disease activity or prior therapy. Reported findings placed baseline TCR diversity lower in newly diagnosed patients (compared with healthy donors). CD4+ but not CD8+ TCR diversity rose significantly by C4D1.

Repertoires were generated with immunoSEQ multiplex PCR, while TCRdb's copy carries only in-frame clones and drops some. The table shows 9,500 to 12,000 clones, with 80% to 90% occurring only once. By sample fraction, this clone is large. Its target is not known. The V end was cut by 10 bases, the J end by 6 bases, with 17 bases between. The CDR3 sequence is 13 residues long. Germline lookup yields CDR1 SGHTA and CDR2 FQGNSA. The starting material was peripheral blood mononuclear cells (PBMCs), obtained at baseline. The sequence was collected from a human donor with classical Hodgkin lymphoma. The rearrangement uses TRBV7-2 and TRBJ2-3; D uncertain. CDR3 in DNA: TGTGCCACCTCTCTCCCCCCATCGGATACGCAGTATTTT. Its translation: CATSLPPSDTQYF.